Listed below are T cell receptor beta chains from one sample, sequenced in a study of control samples from healthy donors and cancer patients. The assay was immunoSEQ multiplex PCR, and TCRdb's table has in-frame clones only and misses some. The data hold about 69,000 clones, with roughly 80% observed a single time. Sequences were obtained from PBMCs. These receptors were collected from a woman between 45 and 60 years old with lung cancer. Each CDR3 is given with its conserved first and last residue. D genes are given only for firm matches. Part of the rows lack a size; the others show once, few, many or a class for expanded clones.

clone size	J gene	V gene	D gene	CDR3 protein	CDR3 DNA
-	TRBJ1-1	TRBV29-1	TRBD1	CSVSDRGWSTEAFF	TGCAGCGTGTCGGACAGGGGGTGGAGTACTGAAGCTTTCTTT
-	TRBJ1-6	TRBV10-3	TRBD1	CAIRPDRGNSPLHF	TGTGCCATCAGGCCGGACAGGGGTAATTCACCCCTCCACTTT
-	TRBJ1-4	TRBV14	-	CASSQTGQANEKLFF	TGTGCCAGCAGCCAAACGGGACAAGCTAATGAAAAACTGTTTTTT
once	TRBJ1-1	TRBV27	-	CASKDRSEVNTEAFF	TGTGCCAGCAAGGACAGATCCGAGGTAAACACTGAAGCTTTCTTT
-	TRBJ1-1	TRBV15	-	CATSRDTAGPNTEAFF	TGTGCCACCAGCAGAGATACGGCAGGGCCCAACACTGAAGCTTTCTTT
-	TRBJ2-1	TRBV20-1	-	CSAHDHNEQFF	TGCAGTGCCCACGACCACAATGAGCAGTTCTTC
-	TRBJ1-1	TRBV7-2	-	CASSLDLNPGWSEAFF	TGTGCCAGCAGCTTAGATCTCAATCCGGGTTGGTCTGAAGCTTTCTTT
-	TRBJ2-5	TRBV24-1	-	CATSDPDYLQETQYF	TGTGCCACCAGTGATCCGGATTATTTACAAGAGACCCAGTACTTC
-	TRBJ2-7	TRBV11-1	-	CASSILIGFEQYF	TGTGCCAGCAGTATTCTCATAGGGTTCGAGCAGTACTTC
-	TRBJ2-7	TRBV28	-	CASSLKQVTYEQYF	TGTGCCAGCAGTTTAAAACAGGTTACCTACGAGCAGTACTTC
-	TRBJ1-1	TRBV19	TRBD1	CASSIDRATEAFF	TGTGCCAGTAGTATCGACAGGGCCACTGAAGCTTTCTTT
-	TRBJ2-1	TRBV7-9	-	CASSLLTGGYEQFF	TGTGCCAGCAGCTTACTAACTGGGGGGTATGAGCAGTTCTTC
-	TRBJ2-5	TRBV7-7	-	CASSFGESRGETQYF	TGTGCCAGCAGCTTTGGGGAATCCCGGGGAGAGACCCAGTACTTC
-	TRBJ1-5	TRBV6-2/TRBV6-3	-	CASSYGGSNQPQHF	TGTGCCAGCAGTTACGGGGGTAGCAATCAGCCCCAGCATTTT
-	TRBJ1-2	TRBV28	-	CASRQGLYGYTF	TGTGCCAGCAGGCAGGGGCTCTATGGCTACACCTTC
-	TRBJ1-2	TRBV5-6	TRBD1	CASSLYPGGSGYTF	TGTGCCAGCAGCTTGTATCCAGGGGGCTCTGGCTACACCTTC
-	TRBJ2-4	TRBV2	-	CASRGAVAKNIQYF	TGTGCCAGCCGGGGGGCAGTGGCCAAAAACATTCAGTACTTC
-	TRBJ1-1	TRBV2	-	CASTLVTEAFF	TGTGCCAGCACCCTCGTAACTGAAGCTTTCTTT
-	TRBJ1-2	TRBV5-1	TRBD1	CASSLVTGPYYGYTF	TGCGCCAGCAGCTTAGTGACAGGGCCCTACTATGGCTACACCTTC
-	TRBJ2-1	TRBV2	TRBD2	CASSSQLAGDYNEQFF	TGTGCCAGCAGTTCCCAGCTAGCGGGAGACTACAATGAGCAGTTCTTC
-	TRBJ1-4	TRBV6-5	TRBD1	CASNLDRGMREKLFF	TGTGCCAGCAATCTGGACAGGGGAATGAGGGAAAAACTGTTTTTT
-	TRBJ2-2	TRBV4-2	-	CASSHTAGDGTGELFF	TGTGCCAGCAGCCATACCGCAGGGGATGGCACCGGGGAGCTGTTTTTT
-	TRBJ1-2	TRBV28	-	CASSLDGGGYTF	TGTGCCAGCAGTTTGGACGGTGGAGGCTACACCTTC
-	TRBJ1-1	TRBV27	-	CASSLRNGGRDTEAFF	TGTGCCAGCAGTTTACGGAACGGGGGGAGGGACACTGAAGCTTTCTTT
-	TRBJ2-1	TRBV3-1/TRBV3-2	TRBD2	CASSQSQGGLNEQFF	TGTGCCAGCAGCCAAAGCCAGGGAGGGTTAAATGAGCAGTTCTTC
-	TRBJ2-6	TRBV7-3	-	CASSSTGTGANVLTF	TGTGCCAGCAGCTCCACAGGGACTGGGGCCAACGTCCTGACTTTC
-	TRBJ1-1	TRBV7-2	-	CASSLRLTEAFF	TGTGCCAGCAGCCTTAGGTTAACTGAAGCTTTCTTT
-	TRBJ2-1	TRBV24-1	-	CATSETGFYNEQFF	TGTGCCACCAGTGAAACAGGGTTCTACAATGAGCAGTTCTTC
-	TRBJ2-5	TRBV7-2	-	CASSFNRVLETQYF	TGTGCCAGCAGCTTTAATCGGGTGCTAGAGACCCAGTACTTC
once	TRBJ1-5	TRBV6-5	TRBD1	CASKRDRGFNQPQHF	TGTGCCAGCAAAAGGGACAGGGGCTTCAATCAGCCCCAGCATTTT
-	TRBJ2-7	TRBV11-2	-	CASSPRDFSYEQYF	TGTGCCAGCAGCCCTAGGGATTTCTCCTACGAGCAGTACTTC
-	TRBJ2-6	TRBV3-1/TRBV3-2	-	CASSRQGGSGANVLTF	TGTGCCAGCAGCCGACAAGGGGGATCTGGGGCCAACGTCCTGACTTTC
-	TRBJ1-6	TRBV7-2	TRBD1	CASSPSGQGNSPLHF	TGTGCCAGCAGCCCATCTGGACAGGGGAATTCACCCCTCCACTTT
-	TRBJ2-1	TRBV19	TRBD1	CASSRTQGGPYNEQFF	TGTGCCAGTAGTAGAACACAGGGGGGACCTTACAATGAGCAGTTCTTC
-	TRBJ1-3	TRBV29-1	-	CSVESGNTIYF	TGCAGCGTTGAGTCGGGAAACACCATATATTTT
-	TRBJ2-7	TRBV6-1	-	CASSPTSYEQYF	TGTGCCAGCAGCCCCACATCCTACGAGCAGTACTTC
once	TRBJ1-2	TRBV7-9	-	CASSLEGSSYGYTF	TGTGCCAGCAGCTTAGAAGGCAGCTCGTATGGCTACACCTTC
-	TRBJ1-1	TRBV7-9	-	CASSPNRYTEAFF	TGTGCCAGCAGCCCCAACAGGTATACTGAAGCTTTCTTT
-	TRBJ2-4	TRBV9	TRBD2	CASSSGLAAVIQYF	TGTGCCAGCAGCTCAGGACTAGCGGCCGTTATTCAGTACTTC
-	TRBJ2-1	TRBV20-1	TRBD2	CSARGLAGSSYEQFF	TGCAGTGCTCGTGGACTAGCGGGGTCTAGCTATGAGCAGTTCTTC
once	TRBJ1-1	TRBV6-5	TRBD1	CASISGGANTEAFF	TGTGCCAGCATATCAGGGGGCGCGAACACTGAAGCTTTCTTT
-	TRBJ2-3	TRBV5-1	TRBD2	CASSDAGGPDTQYF	TGCGCCAGCAGCGACGCGGGGGGGCCGGATACGCAGTATTTT
-	TRBJ2-7	TRBV5-1	-	CASSPQVDAYEQYF	TGCGCCAGCAGCCCCCAAGTGGACGCCTACGAGCAGTACTTC
-	TRBJ1-1	TRBV6-5	-	CASSYRSLNTEAFF	TGTGCCAGCAGTTACCGGAGCCTGAACACTGAAGCTTTCTTT
-	TRBJ1-1	TRBV29-1	-	CSVGEGLGGTEAFF	TGCAGCGTTGGTGAGGGGTTAGGAGGAACTGAAGCTTTCTTT
-	TRBJ1-2	TRBV6-5	-	CASSWAALKETYGYTF	TGTGCCAGCAGTTGGGCAGCCCTGAAGGAGACCTATGGCTACACCTTC
-	TRBJ2-7	TRBV7-9	-	CASSLLHEQYF	TGTGCCAGCAGCTTACTTCACGAGCAGTACTTC
-	TRBJ2-7	TRBV6-5	-	CASSRGGSSYEQYF	TGTGCCAGCAGTCGTGGGGGGTCCTCCTACGAGCAGTACTTC
-	TRBJ2-7	TRBV7-2	TRBD1	CASSLGTGILFSYEQYF	TGTGCCAGCAGCTTAGGGACAGGGATCCTTTTCTCCTACGAGCAGTACTTC
-	TRBJ1-1	TRBV7-2	-	CASSPERLSAEAFF	TGTGCCAGCAGCCCGGAGAGGTTGTCAGCTGAAGCTTTCTTT
-	TRBJ1-1	TRBV6-2/TRBV6-3	-	CASSGTVEAFF	TGTGCCAGCAGCGGAACAGTTGAAGCTTTCTTT
-	TRBJ2-7	TRBV29-1	TRBD1	CSVSDRGDEQYF	TGCAGCGTTTCGGACAGGGGGGACGAGCAGTACTTC
-	TRBJ2-2	TRBV11-2	-	CASSLEGAPGELFF	TGTGCCAGCAGCTTAGAGGGGGCCCCCGGGGAGCTGTTTTTT
-	TRBJ1-1	TRBV5-1	-	CASSLVKNTEAFF	TGCGCCAGCAGCTTGGTCAAGAACACTGAAGCTTTCTTT